A selection of T cell receptor beta chains follows, all from one sample in a study of CD8+ T cells in alopecia areata. Method: immunoSEQ multiplex PCR; TCRdb's copy keeps in-frame clones and lacks some. The data hold 35,000 to 50,000 clones, with roughly 89% observed a single time. This specimen consisted of CD8+ T cells sorted from blood, obtained at week 24, from a patient treated with tofacitinib. Receptors were obtained from a human donor with alopecia areata. The conserved cysteine and the conserved F or W are not part of the CDR3 here. Each record gives: clone size, D gene, J gene, V gene, CDR3 protein. D genes are given only for firm matches. Clone size is stated in some rows and not others, as once, few, many or a class when expanded.

abundance: -
d_gene: TRBD1
j_gene: TRBJ2-2
v_gene: TRBV27
CDR3aa: ASSPYRDRNTGELF

abundance: few
d_gene: TRBD1
j_gene: TRBJ2-5
v_gene: TRBV27
CDR3aa: ASSSGTAMYQETQY

abundance: -
d_gene: -
j_gene: TRBJ2-1
v_gene: TRBV27
CDR3aa: ASSLRSSYNEQF

abundance: -
d_gene: TRBD2
j_gene: TRBJ2-5
v_gene: TRBV29-1
CDR3aa: SVEVAGYQETQY

abundance: -
d_gene: -
j_gene: TRBJ1-5
v_gene: TRBV28
CDR3aa: ATKSQGKSNQPQH

abundance: once
d_gene: TRBD1
j_gene: TRBJ1-2
v_gene: TRBV18
CDR3aa: ASSPPSVRDRVYGYT

abundance: -
d_gene: TRBD2
j_gene: TRBJ2-5
v_gene: TRBV6-5
CDR3aa: ASRLLAGAIETQY

abundance: -
d_gene: TRBD2
j_gene: TRBJ2-7
v_gene: TRBV13
CDR3aa: ASSDGGGLSSSYEQY

abundance: -
d_gene: -
j_gene: TRBJ1-5
v_gene: TRBV30
CDR3aa: AWTGRLSNQPQH

abundance: -
d_gene: -
j_gene: TRBJ2-6
v_gene: TRBV29-1
CDR3aa: SVETGSTGANVLT

abundance: -
d_gene: -
j_gene: TRBJ2-1
v_gene: TRBV29-1
CDR3aa: SALQGLFSSYNEQF

abundance: -
d_gene: -
j_gene: TRBJ1-1
v_gene: TRBV10-3
CDR3aa: AISESAGDTEAF

abundance: -
d_gene: TRBD2
j_gene: TRBJ2-1
v_gene: TRBV5-6
CDR3aa: ASSSTSIYEQF

abundance: -
d_gene: -
j_gene: TRBJ2-5
v_gene: TRBV7-2
CDR3aa: ASSFPSWSEETQY

abundance: -
d_gene: -
j_gene: TRBJ2-7
v_gene: TRBV7-2
CDR3aa: ASSAGVAPYEQY

abundance: -
d_gene: TRBD1
j_gene: TRBJ2-1
v_gene: TRBV29-1
CDR3aa: SVGGTVPLPYNEQF

abundance: -
d_gene: -
j_gene: TRBJ2-7
v_gene: TRBV6-6
CDR3aa: ASSYLGAHEQY

abundance: -
d_gene: -
j_gene: TRBJ2-7
v_gene: TRBV6-1
CDR3aa: ASSDQIFHEQY

abundance: -
d_gene: -
j_gene: TRBJ1-6
v_gene: TRBV6-5
CDR3aa: ASSYSRQGLAPLH

abundance: -
d_gene: -
j_gene: TRBJ2-3
v_gene: TRBV10-3
CDR3aa: AISESETGGLRNTQY

abundance: -
d_gene: -
j_gene: TRBJ2-2
v_gene: TRBV5-6
CDR3aa: ASFQGTGELF

abundance: -
d_gene: -
j_gene: TRBJ2-7
v_gene: TRBV7-9
CDR3aa: ASSLVGGPLEQY

abundance: -
d_gene: -
j_gene: TRBJ1-6
v_gene: TRBV5-6
CDR3aa: ASSLNGAGGSPLH

abundance: -
d_gene: -
j_gene: TRBJ1-1
v_gene: TRBV7-2
CDR3aa: ASSLTGTEAF

abundance: -
d_gene: TRBD1
j_gene: TRBJ2-7
v_gene: TRBV6-5
CDR3aa: ASSPRDSYEQY

abundance: -
d_gene: -
j_gene: TRBJ2-3
v_gene: TRBV6-1
CDR3aa: ASSETETDTQY

abundance: -
d_gene: TRBD2
j_gene: TRBJ2-3
v_gene: TRBV5-6
CDR3aa: ASSLDGDQRGNTDTQY

abundance: -
d_gene: -
j_gene: TRBJ2-5
v_gene: TRBV6-5
CDR3aa: ASSYGTDPKRETQY

abundance: -
d_gene: -
j_gene: TRBJ1-1
v_gene: TRBV27
CDR3aa: ASRGAAVEAF

abundance: -
d_gene: -
j_gene: TRBJ2-1
v_gene: TRBV10-3
CDR3aa: AIRDLMHNEQF

abundance: -
d_gene: TRBD2
j_gene: TRBJ2-7
v_gene: TRBV19
CDR3aa: ASSPSGIHYEQY

abundance: -
d_gene: -
j_gene: TRBJ2-7
v_gene: TRBV27
CDR3aa: ASSSTYEQY

abundance: -
d_gene: TRBD2
j_gene: TRBJ2-2
v_gene: TRBV6-5
CDR3aa: ASSYTSENTGELF

abundance: -
d_gene: TRBD2
j_gene: TRBJ2-3
v_gene: TRBV4-2
CDR3aa: ASSQVAGGGTDTQY

abundance: -
d_gene: -
j_gene: TRBJ2-7
v_gene: TRBV5-6
CDR3aa: ASSLEGGFAYEQY

abundance: -
d_gene: TRBD2
j_gene: TRBJ2-7
v_gene: TRBV4-3
CDR3aa: ASSQGGVRDSSSYEQY

abundance: once
d_gene: -
j_gene: TRBJ2-3
v_gene: TRBV6-1
CDR3aa: ASSDQEGQPTDTQY

abundance: -
d_gene: -
j_gene: TRBJ2-7
v_gene: TRBV30
CDR3aa: AWAVGSSYEQY

abundance: -
d_gene: -
j_gene: TRBJ2-7
v_gene: TRBV10-2
CDR3aa: ASSESRYEQY

abundance: -
d_gene: TRBD1
j_gene: TRBJ1-1
v_gene: TRBV29-1
CDR3aa: SVGEKRDSSLNTEAF

abundance: -
d_gene: -
j_gene: TRBJ2-1
v_gene: TRBV6-1
CDR3aa: ATTRVGDYNEQF

abundance: -
d_gene: -
j_gene: TRBJ2-3
v_gene: TRBV4-2
CDR3aa: ASSQQEGGGTDTQY

abundance: -
d_gene: -
j_gene: TRBJ2-7
v_gene: TRBV29-1
CDR3aa: SVGKDTSYEQY

abundance: -
d_gene: TRBD1
j_gene: TRBJ2-7
v_gene: TRBV6-1
CDR3aa: ASSGRDRQDEQY

abundance: once
d_gene: TRBD1
j_gene: TRBJ1-6
v_gene: TRBV15
CDR3aa: ATSEDRGRGSPLH

abundance: -
d_gene: TRBD2
j_gene: TRBJ2-1
v_gene: TRBV27
CDR3aa: ASSDLAGGPNNEQF

abundance: few
d_gene: -
j_gene: TRBJ2-1
v_gene: TRBV7-9
CDR3aa: ASSLGTNNEQF

abundance: few
d_gene: -
j_gene: TRBJ2-7
v_gene: TRBV7-6
CDR3aa: ASSWAGSGEQY

abundance: -
d_gene: TRBD1
j_gene: TRBJ2-1
v_gene: TRBV4-3
CDR3aa: ASSQLRQGPYNEQF

abundance: -
d_gene: -
j_gene: TRBJ2-3
v_gene: TRBV11-1
CDR3aa: ASAGPGGSTDTQY

abundance: once
d_gene: TRBD1
j_gene: TRBJ2-1
v_gene: TRBV29-1
CDR3aa: SVEEDDRGSYNEQF

abundance: -
d_gene: -
j_gene: TRBJ2-1
v_gene: TRBV7-9
CDR3aa: ASSSGYNEQF

abundance: -
d_gene: TRBD1
j_gene: TRBJ2-3
v_gene: TRBV7-6
CDR3aa: ASSLADRGPDTQY

abundance: few
d_gene: -
j_gene: TRBJ2-1
v_gene: TRBV19
CDR3aa: ASNSPNYNEQF

abundance: -
d_gene: TRBD2
j_gene: TRBJ2-2
v_gene: TRBV29-1
CDR3aa: SVPRSGATGELF